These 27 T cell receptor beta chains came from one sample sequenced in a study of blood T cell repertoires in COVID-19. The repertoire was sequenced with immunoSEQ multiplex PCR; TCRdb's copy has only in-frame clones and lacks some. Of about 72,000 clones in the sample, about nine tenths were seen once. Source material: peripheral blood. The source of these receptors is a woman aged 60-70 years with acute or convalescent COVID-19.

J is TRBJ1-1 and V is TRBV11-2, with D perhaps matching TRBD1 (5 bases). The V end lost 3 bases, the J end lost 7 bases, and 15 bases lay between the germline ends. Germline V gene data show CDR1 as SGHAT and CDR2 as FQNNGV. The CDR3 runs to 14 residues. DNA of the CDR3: TGTGCCAGCAGCTTCTTTACCGGACAAGGTGAAGCTTTCTTT. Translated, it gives CASSFFTGQGEAFF.

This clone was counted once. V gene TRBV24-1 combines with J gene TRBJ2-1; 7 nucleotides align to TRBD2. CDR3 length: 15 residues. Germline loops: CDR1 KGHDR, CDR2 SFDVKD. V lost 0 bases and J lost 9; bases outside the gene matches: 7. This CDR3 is CATSDLGEGLVEQFF. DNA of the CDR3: TGTGCCACCAGTGATTTGGGGGAGGGCCTTGTTGAGCAGTTCTTC.

As DNA, the CDR3 is TGTGCCAGTACCGGTACAGGGGCCCTCTCTGGGGCCAACGTCCTGACTTTC. Encoded protein: CASTGTGALSGANVLTF. The V call is TRBV19, the J call TRBJ2-6; 7 bases line up with TRBD1. V shed 7 bases, J shed 0 bases, and the junction held 9 bases outside the gene matches. CDR1 is LNHDA, CDR2 SQIVND, per germline (reference sequence). There are 17 residues in the CDR3.

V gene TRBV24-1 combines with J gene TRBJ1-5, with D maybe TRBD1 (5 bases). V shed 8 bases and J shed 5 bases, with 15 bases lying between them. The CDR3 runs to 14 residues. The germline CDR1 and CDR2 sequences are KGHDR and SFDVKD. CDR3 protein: CATNGGGQDQPQHF. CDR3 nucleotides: TGTGCCACCAACGGGGGGGGTCAGGATCAGCCCCAGCATTTT.

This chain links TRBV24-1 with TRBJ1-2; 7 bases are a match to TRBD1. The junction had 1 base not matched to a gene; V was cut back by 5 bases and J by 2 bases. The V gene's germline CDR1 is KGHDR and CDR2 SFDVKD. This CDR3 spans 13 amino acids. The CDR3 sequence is CATSVTGNYGYTF. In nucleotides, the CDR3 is TGTGCCACCAGTGTGACAGGGAACTATGGCTACACCTTC.

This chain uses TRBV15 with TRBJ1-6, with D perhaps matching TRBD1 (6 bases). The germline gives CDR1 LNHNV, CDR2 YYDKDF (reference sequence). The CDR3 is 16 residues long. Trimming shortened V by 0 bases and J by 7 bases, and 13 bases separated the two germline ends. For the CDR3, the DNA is TGTGCCACCAGCAGAGATGGACAGCCCCACAATTCACCCCTCCACTTT. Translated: CATSRDGQPHNSPLHF. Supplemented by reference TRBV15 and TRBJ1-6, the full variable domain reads DAMVIQNPRYQVTQFGKPVTLSCSQTLNHNVMYWYQQKSSQAPKLLFHYYDKDFNNEADTPDNFQSRRPNTSFCFLDIRSPGLGDTAMYLCATSRDGQPHNSPLHFGNGTRLTVT.

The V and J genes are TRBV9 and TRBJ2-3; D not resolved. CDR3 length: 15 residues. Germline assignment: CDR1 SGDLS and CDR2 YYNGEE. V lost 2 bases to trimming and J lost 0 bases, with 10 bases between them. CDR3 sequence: CASSVRGPSTDTQYF. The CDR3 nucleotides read TGTGCCAGCAGCGTCCGAGGTCCCAGCACAGATACGCAGTATTTT.

CDR3 in DNA: TGTGCCAGCAGCCCCCGAGCAACTAATGAAAAACTGTTTTTT. This encodes CASSPRATNEKLFF. The rearrangement joins TRBV14 to TRBJ1-4; D gene unclear. This CDR3 has 14 residues. V was clipped by 4 bases and J by 0 bases, with 6 bases between them. CDR1 SGHDN and CDR2 FVKESK come from the germline V gene.

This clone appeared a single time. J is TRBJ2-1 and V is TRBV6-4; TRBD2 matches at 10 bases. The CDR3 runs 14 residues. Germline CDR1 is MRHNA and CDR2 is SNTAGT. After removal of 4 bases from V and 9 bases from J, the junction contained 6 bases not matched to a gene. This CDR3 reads CASSGSGGAGEQFF. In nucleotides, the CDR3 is TGTGCCAGCAGTGGGAGCGGGGGGGCCGGTGAGCAGTTCTTC.

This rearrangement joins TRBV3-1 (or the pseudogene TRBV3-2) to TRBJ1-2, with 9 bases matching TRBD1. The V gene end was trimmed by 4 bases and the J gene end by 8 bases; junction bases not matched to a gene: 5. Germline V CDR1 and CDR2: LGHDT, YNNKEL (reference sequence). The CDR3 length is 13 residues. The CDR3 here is CASSRTGVKGYTF. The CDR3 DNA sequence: TGTGCCAGCAGCCGGACAGGGGTCAAGGGCTACACCTTC.

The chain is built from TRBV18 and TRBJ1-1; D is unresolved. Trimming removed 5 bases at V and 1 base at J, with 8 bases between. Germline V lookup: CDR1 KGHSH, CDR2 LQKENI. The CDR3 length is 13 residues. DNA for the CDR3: TGTGCCAGCTCATCCGAGAGGAACACTGAAGCTTTCTTT. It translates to CASSSERNTEAFF.

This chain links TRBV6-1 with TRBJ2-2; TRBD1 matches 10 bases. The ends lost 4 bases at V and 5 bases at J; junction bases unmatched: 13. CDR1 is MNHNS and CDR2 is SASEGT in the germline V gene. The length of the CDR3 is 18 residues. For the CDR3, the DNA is TGTGCCAGCAGTGCAAAATCCGGACAGGGGGGGTCGACCGGGGAGCTGTTTTTT. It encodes CASSAKSGQGGSTGELFF.

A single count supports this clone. The chain's CDR3 is CASRRQGGNTEAFF. CDR3 in DNA: TGTGCCAGCAGGCGACAGGGGGGGAACACTGAAGCTTTCTTT. The V call is TRBV6-4, the J call TRBJ1-1; 9 positions agree with TRBD1. CDR3 length equals 14 residues. V lost 6 bases, J lost 1 base, and 3 bases stayed unmatched. CDR1 and CDR2 (germline): MRHNA, SNTAGT.

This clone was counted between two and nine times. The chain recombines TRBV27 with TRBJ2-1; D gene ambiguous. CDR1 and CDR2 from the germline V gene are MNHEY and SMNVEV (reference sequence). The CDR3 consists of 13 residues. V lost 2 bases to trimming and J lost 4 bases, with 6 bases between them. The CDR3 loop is CASSLGVYNEQFF. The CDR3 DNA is TGTGCCAGCAGTTTAGGAGTATACAATGAGCAGTTCTTC.

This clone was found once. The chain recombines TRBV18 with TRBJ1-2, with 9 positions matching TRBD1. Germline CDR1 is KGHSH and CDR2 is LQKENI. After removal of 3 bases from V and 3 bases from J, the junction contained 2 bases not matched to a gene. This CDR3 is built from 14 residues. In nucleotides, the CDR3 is TGTGCCAGCTCACCGGGACAGGGAGACTATGGCTACACCTTC. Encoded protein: CASSPGQGDYGYTF.

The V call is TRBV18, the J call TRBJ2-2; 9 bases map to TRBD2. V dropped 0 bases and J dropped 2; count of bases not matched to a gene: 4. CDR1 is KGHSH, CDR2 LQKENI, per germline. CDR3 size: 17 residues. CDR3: CASSPPGTSFNTGELFF. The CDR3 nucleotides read TGTGCCAGCTCACCACCGGGGACTAGCTTTAACACCGGGGAGCTGTTTTTT.

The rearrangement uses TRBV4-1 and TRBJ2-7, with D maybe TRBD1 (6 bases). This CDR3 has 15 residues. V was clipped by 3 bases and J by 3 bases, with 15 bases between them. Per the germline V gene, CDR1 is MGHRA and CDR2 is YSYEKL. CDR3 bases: TGCGCCAGCAGCCAGAAGACAGGACAGAGCTACGAGCAGTACTTC. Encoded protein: CASSQKTGQSYEQYF.

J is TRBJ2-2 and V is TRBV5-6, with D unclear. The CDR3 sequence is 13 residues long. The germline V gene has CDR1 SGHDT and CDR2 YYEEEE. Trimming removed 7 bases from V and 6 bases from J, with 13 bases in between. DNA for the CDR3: TGTGCCAGCGGGCTACCCCGATCCGGGGAGCTGTTTTTT. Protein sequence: CASGLPRSGELFF.

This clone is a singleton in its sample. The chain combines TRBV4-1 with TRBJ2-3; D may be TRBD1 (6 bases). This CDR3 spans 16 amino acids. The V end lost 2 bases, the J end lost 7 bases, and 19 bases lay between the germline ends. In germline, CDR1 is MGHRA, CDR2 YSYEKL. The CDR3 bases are TGCGCCAGCAGCCAAATAGCCGCGGTACAGGGTAATACGCAGTATTTT. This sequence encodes CASSQIAAVQGNTQYF.

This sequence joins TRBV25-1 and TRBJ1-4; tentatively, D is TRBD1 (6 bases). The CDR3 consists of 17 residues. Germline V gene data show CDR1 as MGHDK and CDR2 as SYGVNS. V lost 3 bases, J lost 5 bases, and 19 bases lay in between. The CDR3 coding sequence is TGTGCCAGCAGTGAGCGAAAAGGAGGCAGGGGAAATGAAAAACTGTTTTTT. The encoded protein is CASSERKGGRGNEKLFF.

The CDR3 coding sequence is TGTGCCAGCAGCCAAGAGTGGAGACAGGTCCAAGAGACCCAGTACTTC. Its translation: CASSQEWRQVQETQYF. J is TRBJ2-5 and V is TRBV3-1 (or the pseudogene TRBV3-2); D might be TRBD1 (6 bases). The CDR3 runs 16 residues. Per germline, CDR1 LGHDT and CDR2 YNNKEL (reference sequence). The V and J ends lost 0 bases and 1 base respectively, with 12 bases between them.

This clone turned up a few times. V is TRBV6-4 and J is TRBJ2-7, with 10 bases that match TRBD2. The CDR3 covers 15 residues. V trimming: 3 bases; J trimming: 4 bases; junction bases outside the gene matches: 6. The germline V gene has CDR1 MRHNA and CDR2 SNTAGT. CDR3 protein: CASSEKAGGAYEQYF. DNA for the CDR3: TGTGCCAGCAGTGAAAAAGCGGGGGGGGCTTACGAGCAGTACTTC.

The chain's CDR3 is CATSDPDRGPTGANVLTF. CDR3 sequence (DNA): TGTGCCACCAGTGACCCAGACAGGGGGCCTACTGGGGCCAACGTCCTGACTTTC. The gene calls are TRBV24-1 and TRBJ2-6; 10 nucleotides line up with TRBD1. Trimming removed 4 bases from V and 2 bases from J; junction bases left unmatched: 7. The CDR3 loop spans 18 amino acids. Germline V gene sequence: CDR1 KGHDR, CDR2 SFDVKD.

The CDR3 sequence is CASSELVPVSHEQYF. CDR3 sequence (DNA): TGTGCCAGCAGTGAATTGGTGCCGGTGAGCCACGAGCAGTACTTC. The rearrangement uses TRBV2 and TRBJ2-7; D is undetermined. The CDR3 consists of 15 residues. Trimming took off 2 bases at V and 5 bases at J, with 16 bases between the two ends. Germline V gives CDR1 SNHLY, CDR2 FYNNEI.

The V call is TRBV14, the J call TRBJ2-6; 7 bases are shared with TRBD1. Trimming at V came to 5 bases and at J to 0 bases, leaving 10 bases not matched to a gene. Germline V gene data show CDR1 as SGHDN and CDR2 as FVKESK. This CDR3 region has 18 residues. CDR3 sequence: CASSKTGSGISGANVLTF. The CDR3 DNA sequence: TGTGCCAGCAGCAAGACAGGGTCAGGGATCTCTGGGGCCAACGTCCTGACTTTC.

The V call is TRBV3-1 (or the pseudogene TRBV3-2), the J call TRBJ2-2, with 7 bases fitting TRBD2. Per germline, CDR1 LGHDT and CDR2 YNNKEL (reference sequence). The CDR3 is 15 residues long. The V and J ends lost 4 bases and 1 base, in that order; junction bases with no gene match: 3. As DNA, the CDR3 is TGTGCCAGCAGCCCTGGGGGGGTGAACACCGGGGAGCTGTTTTTT. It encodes CASSPGGVNTGELFF.

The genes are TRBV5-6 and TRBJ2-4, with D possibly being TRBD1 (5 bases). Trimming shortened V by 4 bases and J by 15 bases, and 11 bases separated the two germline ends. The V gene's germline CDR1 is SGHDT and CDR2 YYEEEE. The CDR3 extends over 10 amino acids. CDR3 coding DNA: TGTGCCAGCAGCGCAGGGTTCTTGTACTTC. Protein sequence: CASSAGFLYF.